Many counts were recorded for the clone carrying this T cell receptor beta chain. The sample comes from a study of T cells in Graves' hyperthyroidism and ophthalmopathy. The source material, RNA transcripts, was used to amplify TCR beta CDR3 regions. When the TCR CDR3 underwent first-round RT-PCR, the HTBI primer set was used. TCRdb re-called the multiplex PCR reads with MiXCR, one entry per CDR3 protein. The sample holds approximately 630,000 distinct CDR3 sequences, around 15% seen once. The germline CDR1 and CDR2 sequences are SQVTM and ANQGSEA. The CDR3 sequence is 14 residues long. The V gene lost 4 bases and the J gene lost 5 bases, with 17 bases spanning the gap.

The receptor comes from a woman aged 25 to 45 with Graves' hyperthyroidism. The V call is TRBV29-1, the J call TRBJ2-5; TRBD1 or TRBD2 may be the D gene (6 bases each). Sequencing was done on a sample of blood. Here the CDR3 reads CSVVPRQGRETQYF. CDR3 DNA sequence: TGCAGCGTTGTGCCCCGGCAGGGGAGGGAGACCCAGTACTTC.